The 20 T cell receptor beta chains presented below share a single source sample, sequenced in a study of HIV-infected patients and healthy controls (dated by TCRdb to between 2012 and 2015). Since whole blood was used without any cell fractionation, the repertoire reflected all peripheral T cells in unsorted form. The library was obtained by 5' RACE. For sequencing, an Illumina MiSeq was employed. About 470 ng RNA was reverse transcribed with SuperScript III using primers against the alpha and beta constant regions. Separate alpha and beta chain libraries were made by chain-specific third strand synthesis with multiplexing indices. The public reads were quality trimmed at Q25 with fastp and then assembled into clones with MiXCR by TCRdb, keeping productive beta chains. One record per CDR3 amino acid sequence lists the most common genes and DNA. This sample comprises 6,000 to 9,500 distinct CDR3 sequences, about a tenth of them detected only once. The ten largest clonotypes hold about 18% of the sample.

This sample comprised blood, obtained before antiretroviral therapy. The receptors were sampled from an adult with HIV infection.

The rearrangement uses TRBV30 and TRBJ1-2; no reliable D call. V was cut by 2 bases and J by 7 bases, with 14 bases left in between. Germline values: CDR1 GTSNPN, CDR2 SVGIG (reference sequence). The CDR3 runs to 13 residues. The CDR3 sequence is CAWSIRFEAGYTF. The CDR3 DNA follows: TGTGCCTGGAGTATCAGATTTGAGGCTGGCTACACCTTC.

This clonotype was seen many times. The chain carries TRBV6-6 and TRBJ1-1; perhaps TRBD1 as D (6 bases). Germline CDR1 and CDR2: MNHNY and SVGAGI (reference sequence). This CDR3 has 12 amino acids. The ends were cut back, 6 bases at V and 7 bases at J, with 12 bases in the middle. The CDR3 DNA follows: TGTGCCAGCAGCCCACAGGGAATTGAAGCTTTCTTT. Residues: CASSPQGIEAFF.

This chain connects TRBV7-9 to TRBJ1-6; no definite D call. CDR1 is SEHNR, CDR2 FQNEAQ, per germline (reference sequence). This CDR3 comprises 13 residues. The germline V and J ends were trimmed by 3 bases and 5 bases, with 5 bases remaining between them. The CDR3 bases are TGTGCCAGCAGCTTTGAGAATAATTCACCCCTCCACTTT. It specifies CASSFENNSPLHF.

Within the sample, this clonotype is medium-sized. The rearrangement links TRBV11-1 to TRBJ2-7; a possible D gene is TRBD2 (6 bases). This CDR3 contains 14 residues. Germline CDR1 SGHAT, CDR2 FQDESV (reference sequence). Trimming shortened V by 5 bases and J by 0 bases, and 11 bases separated the two germline ends. The CDR3 nucleotides are TGTGCCAGCAGCCGGGACTCGAGCTCCTACGAGCAGTACTTC. As protein: CASSRDSSSYEQYF.

This clonotype is deemed medium-sized. The chain couples TRBV20-1 to TRBJ1-5; TRBD1 might be the D (5 bases). The CDR3 has 12 amino acids. V lost 6 bases, J lost 4 bases, and 10 bases lay in between. Germline CDR1 is DFQATT and CDR2 is SNEGSKA (reference sequence). CDR3 sequence reads: CSAKRQNQPQHF. The DNA of the CDR3 is TGCAGTGCAAAACGACAGAATCAGCCCCAGCATTTT.

The CDR3 sequence is CASSPEGRSGANVLTF. The CDR3 bases are TGTGCCAGCTCACCCGAAGGGCGCTCTGGGGCCAACGTCCTGACTTTC. J is TRBJ2-6 and V is TRBV18; D gene unclear. The V end was cut by 3 bases, the J end by 0 bases, with 9 bases between. CDR3 length: 16 amino acids. Looked up from germline, CDR1 is KGHSH and CDR2 is LQKENI. Combining the CDR3 with reference TRBV18 and TRBJ2-6 gives the whole variable domain NAGVMQNPRHLVRRRGQEARLRCSPMKGHSHVYWYRQLPEEGLKFMVYLQKENIIDESGMPKERFSAEFPKEGPSILRIQQVVRGDSAAYFCASSPEGRSGANVLTFGAGSRLTVL.

This clonotype came up many times. The V gene is TRBV5-1, the J gene TRBJ2-3; possible D gene TRBD2, 5 bases. Germline V gives CDR1 SGHRS, CDR2 YFSETQ. Trimming took 0 bases from V and 0 from J, leaving 11 bases between them. There are 16 residues in the CDR3. Here the CDR3 reads CASSLGSRGSTDTQYF. DNA for the CDR3: TGCGCCAGCAGCTTGGGGTCCCGAGGGAGCACAGATACGCAGTATTTT.

The V call is TRBV6-2 or TRBV6-3, the J call TRBJ2-5, with 11 bases aligning to TRBD2. CDR3 size: 15 residues. The V gene end was trimmed by 6 bases and the J gene end by 1 base; junction bases not matched to a gene: 4. Germline V gene sequence: CDR1 MNHEY, CDR2 SVGEGT. In DNA, the CDR3 is TGTGCCAGCAGCTTAGCGGGAGGGGGCCAAGAGACCCAGTACTTC. Encoded protein: CASSLAGGGQETQYF.

This clonotype was seen repeatedly, ten times or more. The J gene is TRBJ2-2, the V gene TRBV15, with 10 nucleotides matching TRBD1. This CDR3 comprises 14 residues. V shed 1 base and J 7 bases; nucleotides not matched to a gene: 0. Germline V lookup: CDR1 LNHNV, CDR2 YYDKDF (reference sequence). The CDR3 spells CATSRGTGGGELFF. The CDR3, as DNA: TGTGCCACCAGCAGAGGGACAGGGGGCGGGGAGCTGTTTTTT.

This clonotype was recorded many times. The CDR3 sequence: CASSFPSGTSSYNEQFF. The CDR3 DNA reads as TGTGCCAGCAGTTTTCCTAGCGGGACGAGCTCCTACAATGAGCAGTTCTTC. The J gene is TRBJ2-1, the V gene TRBV28; 9 nucleotides align to TRBD2. With V trimmed by 3 bases and J by 0 bases, 6 bases remained unmatched. The CDR3 extends over 17 amino acids. The germline CDR1 and CDR2 sequences are MDHEN and SYDVKM.

The rearrangement links TRBV5-1 to TRBJ1-2; D not certain. CDR3 length equals 18 residues. Germline CDR1 is SGHRS and CDR2 is YFSETQ. With 4 bases removed from V and 4 bases from J, the gap between germline ends came to 26 bases. The CDR3 loop is CASSQSTGSPSTLYGYTF. The CDR3 nucleotides read TGCGCCAGCAGCCAATCGACCGGCAGCCCATCGACACTCTATGGCTACACCTTC.

This clonotype is classed as medium-sized (0.01 to 0.1%). This chain uses TRBV2 with TRBJ1-4; 10 bases line up with TRBD1. This CDR3 region has 14 residues. Germline CDR1 reads SNHLY; CDR2 reads FYNNEI. V lost 6 bases, J lost 7 bases, and 5 bases stayed unmatched. The CDR3 nucleotides read TGTGCCAGCAGCCCGACAGGGGGCCGTGAAAAACTGTTTTTT. This gives the protein CASSPTGGREKLFF.

This clonotype is deemed medium-sized. The chain combines TRBV27 with TRBJ2-4, with D unclear. The germline gives CDR1 MNHEY, CDR2 SMNVEV (reference sequence). The CDR3 loop spans 15 amino acids. V gave up 3 bases and J gave up 3 bases, with 12 bases separating them. Here the CDR3 reads CASSFRSAGKNIQYF. The CDR3 DNA reads as TGTGCCAGCAGTTTCCGATCGGCAGGCAAAAACATTCAGTACTTC.

The sample holds many counts of this clonotype. V is TRBV19 and J is TRBJ2-7; the D call may be TRBD1 or TRBD2 (5 bases each). Looked up from germline, CDR1 is LNHDA and CDR2 is SQIVND (reference sequence). Trimming removed 6 bases at V and 3 bases at J, with 12 bases between. The CDR3 length is 13 residues. Here the CDR3 reads CASSVSGHYEQYF. As DNA, the CDR3 is TGTGCCAGTAGCGTGTCGGGGCACTACGAGCAGTACTTC.

The chain recombines TRBV7-2 with TRBJ2-1; 7 positions agree with TRBD1. After removal of 3 bases from V and 6 bases from J, the junction contained 5 bases not matched to a gene. The CDR3 is 14 residues long. Germline V lookup: CDR1 SGHTA, CDR2 FQGNSA. The CDR3 reads CASSFGTERNEQFF. As DNA, the CDR3 is TGTGCCAGCAGCTTCGGGACAGAACGCAATGAGCAGTTCTTC.

This clonotype came up many times. This chain joins TRBV10-1 and TRBJ2-3; the D is unclear. V was shortened by 3 bases and J by 0 bases, with 13 bases between the two germline ends. CDR3 size: 16 residues. The V gene's germline CDR1 is WNHNN and CDR2 SYGVQD (reference sequence). CDR3 DNA: TGCGCCAGCAGTGAACTCCGTTACGGGAGCACAGATACGCAGTATTTT. It specifies CASSELRYGSTDTQYF.

The chain combines TRBV30 with TRBJ1-5, with 10 bases aligning to TRBD1. This CDR3 comprises 16 residues. V lost 0 bases, J lost 4 bases, and 6 bases stayed unmatched. Germline-derived CDR1 and CDR2 are GTSNPN and SVGIG (reference sequence). The CDR3 is CAWSVIGTGDNQPQHF. DNA of the CDR3: TGTGCCTGGAGTGTAATCGGGACAGGGGATAATCAGCCCCAGCATTTT. Drawing the rest from reference TRBV30 and TRBJ1-5, the complete variable domain is SQTIHQWPATLVQPVGSPLSLECTVEGTSNPNLYWYRQAAGRGLQLLFYSVGIGQISSEVPQNLSASRPQDRQFILSSKKLLLSDSGFYLCAWSVIGTGDNQPQHFGDGTRLSIL.

This clonotype occurred many times. The CDR3 reads CASSSTPGAGGELFF. The CDR3, as DNA: TGCGCCAGCAGCTCGACTCCGGGGGCGGGCGGGGAGCTGTTTTTT. The chain has TRBV4-1 and TRBJ2-2, with D perhaps assigned TRBD1 or TRBD2 (6 bases each). The CDR3 contains 15 residues. V lost 5 bases and J lost 7, with 17 bases in between. The germline V gene has CDR1 MGHRA and CDR2 YSYEKL.

In its sample, this clonotype was seen many times. The chain carries TRBV30 and TRBJ2-4; no reliable D call. The V gene lost 2 bases and the J gene lost 0 bases, with 17 bases spanning the gap. Germline CDR1 GTSNPN, CDR2 SVGIG (reference sequence). The CDR3 extends over 17 amino acids. The CDR3 DNA reads TGTGCCTGGAGTTACACCCCGCTGGCGCTAGCCAAAAACATTCAGTACTTC. Translation gives CAWSYTPLALAKNIQYF. Full variable domain (remainder filled in from reference TRBV30 and TRBJ2-4): SQTIHQWPATLVQPVGSPLSLECTVEGTSNPNLYWYRQAAGRGLQLLFYSVGIGQISSEVPQNLSASRPQDRQFILSSKKLLLSDSGFYLCAWSYTPLALAKNIQYFGAGTRLSVL.

This clonotype was recorded many times. This rearrangement joins TRBV11-1 to TRBJ2-1; D is perhaps TRBD2 (5 bases). Germline CDR1 is SGHAT and CDR2 is FQDESV (reference sequence). Trimming took 1 base from V and 9 from J, leaving 10 bases between them. The CDR3 runs 13 residues. CDR3 DNA sequence: TGTGCCAGCAGCTTAGGTGGTAGCGCTGAGCAGTTCTTC. Translation: CASSLGGSAEQFF. Full variable domain (remainder filled in from reference TRBV11-1 and TRBJ2-1): EAEVAQSPRYKITEKSQAVAFWCDPISGHATLYWYRQILGQGPELLVQFQDESVVDDSQLPKDRFSAERLKGVDSTLKIQPAELGDSAMYLCASSLGGSAEQFFGPGTRLTVL.